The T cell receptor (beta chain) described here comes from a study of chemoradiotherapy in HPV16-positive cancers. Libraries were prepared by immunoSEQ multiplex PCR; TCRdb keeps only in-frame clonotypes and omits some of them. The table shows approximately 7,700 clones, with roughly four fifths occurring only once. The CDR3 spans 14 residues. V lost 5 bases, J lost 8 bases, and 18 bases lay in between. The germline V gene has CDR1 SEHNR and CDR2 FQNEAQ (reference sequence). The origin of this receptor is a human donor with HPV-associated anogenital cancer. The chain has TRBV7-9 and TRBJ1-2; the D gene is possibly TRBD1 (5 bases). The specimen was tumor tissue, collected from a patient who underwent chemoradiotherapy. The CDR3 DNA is TGTGCCAGCAGCCCTGGGACCAACCGAAAAGGCTACACCTTC. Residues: CASSPGTNRKGYTF.